These T cell receptor beta chains were read from a single sample in a study of response to subunit inactivated influenza vaccine. TCRdb called the RT-PCR reads again in MiXCR, with one record for every CDR3 protein. There are 590,000 or so distinct CDR3 sequences in the sample; roughly 15% occur only once, and around 7.6% lies in the top ten. The specimen was PBMCs from blood, collected around 14 days before vaccination. The origin of the receptors is a man aged 50 or older who received an inactivated influenza vaccine. Both conserved end residues are trimmed from each CDR3. Each record gives: V gene, CDR3 protein.

v_call: TRBV9; cdr3_aa: ASGPYHTANTGELF
v_call: TRBV20-1; cdr3_aa: SALLDQAHYEQY
v_call: TRBV27; cdr3_aa: ASSTSNEKLF
v_call: TRBV7-2; cdr3_aa: ASSRWDATNTGELF
v_call: TRBV5-1; cdr3_aa: ASSRGDTTGSNEQY
v_call: TRBV7-9; cdr3_aa: ASSLGATGGSADTQY
v_call: TRBV5-1; cdr3_aa: ASSLGSGDSGANVLT
v_call: TRBV12-3/TRBV12-4; cdr3_aa: ASREGVSLNTEAF
v_call: TRBV12-3/TRBV12-4; cdr3_aa: ASRATSGKSSYNEQF
v_call: TRBV12-3/TRBV12-4; cdr3_aa: ASSSQGITYEQY
v_call: TRBV6-5; cdr3_aa: ASSYEAIYSNYGYT
v_call: TRBV4-3; cdr3_aa: ASSQDAAGGEKLF
v_call: TRBV2; cdr3_aa: ASRAGTDNQPQH
v_call: TRBV7-9; cdr3_aa: ASSPLIGGIREQY
v_call: TRBV6-2/TRBV6-3; cdr3_aa: ASSFSGTRNEETQY
v_call: TRBV5-8; cdr3_aa: ASSFPTGAITEAF
v_call: TRBV5-1; cdr3_aa: ASSLFLPGSVNYGYT
v_call: TRBV28; cdr3_aa: ASRTAWLGAEAF
v_call: TRBV12-3/TRBV12-4; cdr3_aa: ASSLSHSEAF
v_call: TRBV21-1; cdr3_aa: ASSEDPDPRTGELF
v_call: TRBV12-3/TRBV12-4; cdr3_aa: ASSPPRGAFLGSGANVLT
v_call: TRBV19; cdr3_aa: ASSIGQSTDTQY
v_call: TRBV4-1; cdr3_aa: ASSQNRGVLSGNTIY
v_call: TRBV28; cdr3_aa: ASSPLGQGASEQY
v_call: TRBV24-1; cdr3_aa: ATSESGLENNEQF
v_call: TRBV20-1; cdr3_aa: SAITATSGGLREQF
v_call: TRBV6-5; cdr3_aa: ASSYLSRAQAYEQY
v_call: TRBV12-3/TRBV12-4; cdr3_aa: ASSFTRGLNTEAF
v_call: TRBV15; cdr3_aa: ATSSGRGRETGELF
v_call: TRBV6-1; cdr3_aa: ASSEPGWNPYEQY
v_call: TRBV9; cdr3_aa: ASSLRGSGNSPLH
v_call: TRBV12-3/TRBV12-4; cdr3_aa: ASSLGLAGYQETQY
v_call: TRBV20-1; cdr3_aa: SARRRGDYNEQF
v_call: TRBV5-6; cdr3_aa: ASSRDRLTYEQY
v_call: TRBV9; cdr3_aa: ASSVGVTGTHTGELF
v_call: TRBV9; cdr3_aa: ASSVGQGDTQY
v_call: TRBV6-2/TRBV6-3; cdr3_aa: ASTQLRRGGYT
v_call: TRBV4-2; cdr3_aa: ASSQGNREVHEQY
v_call: TRBV10-3; cdr3_aa: AINMDLGTDTQY
v_call: TRBV30; cdr3_aa: AWSDFGNQPQH
v_call: TRBV11-2; cdr3_aa: ASSSLGEQF
v_call: TRBV5-1; cdr3_aa: ASSLVGPTEAF
v_call: TRBV5-1; cdr3_aa: ASSFGPRGNSPLH
v_call: TRBV3-1; cdr3_aa: ASSQATGGNYGYT
v_call: TRBV11-1; cdr3_aa: ASSLGQGHTGRPDTQY
v_call: TRBV12-3/TRBV12-4; cdr3_aa: ASTPSTTGGSGANVLT